The 14 T cell receptor beta chains presented below share a single source sample, sequenced in a study of Graves' ophthalmopathy and Graves' hyperthyroidism. RNA transcripts were the template, and TCR beta CDR3 regions were amplified from them. RT-PCR was first run with HTBI primers, then multiplex PCR in a second round. TCRdb itself ran the multiplex PCR reads through MiXCR, one entry per CDR3 protein. The table lists approximately 210,000 distinct CDR3 sequences, over 25% of them singletons. Sequences were obtained from peripheral blood. The source of these receptors is a man aged 50-59 years with Graves' ophthalmopathy.

This clonotype showed up many times. The DNA for the CDR3 is TGCGCCAGCAGCCAAGATCGGGCAGGGGGCTTTGTGGGACAGCCCCAGCATTTT. Amino acids: CASSQDRAGGFVGQPQHF. The chain recombines TRBV4-1 with TRBJ1-5, with 8 bases lining up with TRBD1. CDR1 and CDR2 (germline): MGHRA, YSYEKL. The CDR3 length is 18 residues. The V segment lost 0 bases and the J segment 7 bases; nucleotides outside the gene matches: 14.

The chain employs TRBV29-1 and TRBJ2-2; TRBD2 is a possible D gene (5 bases). The V gene's germline CDR1 is SQVTM and CDR2 ANQGSEA. The CDR3 totals 14 residues. V was shortened by 6 bases and J by 1 base, with 12 bases between the two germline ends. The CDR3 region has the DNA TGCAGCGTCCACTCGGGGATGAACACCGGGGAGCTGTTTTTT. Amino acid sequence: CSVHSGMNTGELFF.

V and J are TRBV30 and TRBJ1-4; 9 positions match TRBD1. The CDR3 covers 14 residues. CDR1 and CDR2 from the germline V gene are GTSNPN and SVGIG (reference sequence). Losses at the gene ends were 2 bases for V and 8 bases for J; bases not matched to a gene: 6. The CDR3 DNA sequence: TGTGCCTGGAGTCCCGGGACAGGGCGGGAAAAACTGTTTTTT. This codes for CAWSPGTGREKLFF.

There are many counts of this clonotype. The genes are TRBV15 and TRBJ1-1; no clear D gene. Deletions cut 0 bases from V and 0 bases from J, with 8 bases between. The CDR3 covers 15 residues. Germline lookup yields CDR1 LNHNV and CDR2 YYDKDF (reference sequence). CDR3 sequence reads: CATSRDLRMNTEAFF. The CDR3 bases are TGTGCCACCAGCAGAGATTTGCGTATGAACACTGAAGCTTTCTTT. Using reference TRBV15 and TRBJ1-1 for the parts outside the CDR3, the full variable domain is DAMVIQNPRYQVTQFGKPVTLSCSQTLNHNVMYWYQQKSSQAPKLLFHYYDKDFNNEADTPDNFQSRRPNTSFCFLDIRSPGLGDTAMYLCATSRDLRMNTEAFFGQGTRLTVV.

This clonotype was observed at least ten times. The rearrangement uses TRBV27 and TRBJ1-1, with a possible D match to TRBD1 (5 bases). CDR1 MNHEY and CDR2 SMNVEV come from the germline V gene (reference sequence). Trimming shortened V by 2 bases and J by 9 bases, and 7 bases separated the two germline ends. This CDR3 spans 11 amino acids. The CDR3 reads CASSLGAQAFF. The DNA of the CDR3 is TGTGCCAGCAGTTTAGGGGCTCAAGCTTTCTTT.

The V and J genes are TRBV28 and TRBJ2-5, with 8 bases fitting TRBD1. This CDR3 comprises 14 residues. CDR1 is MDHEN and CDR2 is SYDVKM in the germline V gene. V was pared by 4 bases and J by 1 base, with 2 bases of the junction left unmatched. CDR3 DNA: TGTGCCAGCAGTTCCGGGACAGGCCAAGAGACCCAGTACTTC. This encodes CASSSGTGQETQYF.

Comment on this clonotype: This may stem from a read error, because a much larger clone lies one nucleotide away. The rearrangement links TRBV28 to TRBJ2-6; 7 bases are shared with TRBD1. Germline V lookup: CDR1 MDHEN, CDR2 SYDVKM. This CDR3 comprises 19 residues. Here the CDR3 reads CASSLSPGQSSSWANVLTF. The CDR3, as DNA: TGTGCCAGCAGTTTATCTCCGGGACAGAGCTCCTCTTGGGCCAACGTCCTGACTTTC. The whole variable domain, remainder taken from reference TRBV28 and TRBJ2-6, is DVKVTQSSRYLVKRTGEKVFLECVQDMDHENMFWYRQDPGLGLRLIYFSYDVKMKEKGDIPEGYSVSREKKERFSLILESASTNQTSMYLCASSLSPGQSSSWANVLTFGAGSRLTVL.

This clonotype was seen at least ten times. An end of the junction does not agree with germline; a read error may underlie this. The rearrangement links TRBV6-1 to TRBJ2-2; D could derive from TRBD1 or TRBD2 (6 bases each). CDR3 size: 15 residues. Germline V gene sequence: CDR1 MNHNS, CDR2 SASEGT. CDR3 nucleotide sequence: TGTGCCAGCAGAGAAGGGGGGCGCATGGGCGGGGAGCTGTTTTTT. The encoded protein is CASREGGRMGGELFF.

This clonotype occurred many times. The chain recombines TRBV11-2 with TRBJ2-2; 9 bases map to TRBD2. V was pared by 1 base and J by 3 bases, with 0 bases of the junction left unmatched. Germline CDR1 reads SGHAT; CDR2 reads FQNNGV. This CDR3 is 15 amino acids long. The CDR3 nucleotides are TGTGCCAGCAGCTTAGGACTAGCGGACACCGGGGAGCTGTTTTTT. Encoded protein: CASSLGLADTGELFF.

The chain couples TRBV6-2 or TRBV6-3 to TRBJ2-5; tentatively, D is TRBD1 or TRBD2 (5 bases each). Germline assignment: CDR1 MNHEY and CDR2 SVGEGT. V was shortened by 2 bases and J by 5 bases, with 15 bases between the two germline ends. The CDR3 contains 15 residues. CDR3 residues: CASSYLSRDAETQYF. DNA for the CDR3: TGTGCCAGCAGTTACCTTTCCCGGGACGCGGAGACCCAGTACTTC.

This clonotype was seen a single time. The chain has TRBV19 and TRBJ1-1; D ambiguous. The CDR3 totals 13 residues. Trimming took off 1 base at V and 4 bases at J, with 7 bases between the two ends. CDR1 and CDR2 from the germline V gene are LNHDA and SQIVND (reference sequence). Here the CDR3 DNA reads TGTGCCAGTAGTATAGCTATCTTCACTGAAGCTTTCTTT. This translates into CASSIAIFTEAFF.

This clonotype was seen many times. The chain employs TRBV6-2 or TRBV6-3 and TRBJ2-2, with 7 bases lining up with TRBD2. V lost 4 bases, J lost 1 base, and 3 bases stayed unmatched. The germline V gene encodes CDR1 MNHEY and CDR2 SVGEGT. The CDR3 sequence is 15 residues long. CDR3 amino acids: CASSSSSGNTGELFF. CDR3 nucleotide sequence: TGTGCCAGCAGTTCATCTAGCGGGAACACCGGGGAGCTGTTTTTT.

This clonotype was seen many times. In DNA, the CDR3 is TGTGCCAGCAGGAAGAATGAAGCTTTCTTT. Translated: CASRKNEAFF. This chain links TRBV6-1 with TRBJ1-1; D is uncertain. Trimming cost V 6 bases and J 7 bases, with 6 bases left between them. CDR1 is MNHNS and CDR2 is SASEGT in the germline V gene. The CDR3 contains 10 residues.

This clonotype was counted at least ten times. This chain links TRBV20-1 with TRBJ1-5, with a possible D match to TRBD1 (6 bases). The CDR3 extends over 15 amino acids. V was shortened by 4 bases and J by 2 bases, with 15 bases between the two germline ends. Germline CDR1 DFQATT, CDR2 SNEGSKA (reference sequence). Written as DNA, the CDR3 is TGCAGTGCTACAACCACAGGGATCGGCAATCAGCCCCAGCATTTT. This sequence encodes CSATTTGIGNQPQHF.